This T cell receptor beta chain derives from a study of blood T cell repertoires in COVID-19. Looking at the study overall: COVID-19 samples collected from the United States, Italy and Spain covered acute and convalescent phases. T cells, B-cell-depleted T cells, or PBMCs provided the cDNA or gDNA that served as material.

This clone is a singleton in its sample. Trimming removed 4 bases from V and 5 bases from J; junction bases left unmatched: 5. The CDR3 runs 15 residues. Germline assignment: CDR1 GTSNPN and CDR2 SVGIG (reference sequence). Study processing details: Cell counts per sample came from amplifying reference gene primers. The table came from immunoSEQ multiplex PCR; TCRdb's copy has only in-frame clones and leaves some out. The V and J calls and clone size are taken from that table; D and trimming were inferred from the DNA. The sample shows about 180,000 clones, approximately 87% of them seen only once. This sequence originates from a middle-aged man with active or convalescent COVID-19. The V gene is TRBV30, the J gene TRBJ1-6; 10 bases are shared with TRBD1. The sample was peripheral blood. The CDR3 here is CAWNTGTGDNSPLHF. The CDR3 nucleotides read TGTGCCTGGAACACCGGGACAGGGGATAATTCACCCCTCCACTTT.